Listed below are T cell receptor beta chains from one sample, sequenced in a study of control samples from healthy donors and cancer patients. The assay was immunoSEQ multiplex PCR, and TCRdb's table has in-frame clones only and misses some. The sample records approximately 50,000 clones, roughly 94% being singletons. Source material: blood. The receptors here all came from a man aged 25 to 40 in good health. CDR3s leave out the opening cysteine and the closing phenylalanine or tryptophan.

J gene: TRBJ2-3
V gene: TRBV5-1
CDR3 protein: ASSRWDTRETDTQY

J gene: TRBJ2-7
V gene: TRBV5-1
CDR3 protein: ASSFHSRYEQY

J gene: TRBJ2-2
V gene: TRBV28
CDR3 protein: ASSPAPQGHGELF

J gene: TRBJ2-7
V gene: TRBV27
CDR3 protein: ASSFSDSYEQY

J gene: TRBJ1-3
V gene: TRBV6-5
CDR3 protein: ASSYSGQGENTIY

J gene: TRBJ1-1
V gene: TRBV5-1
CDR3 protein: ASSLGQRNTEAF

J gene: TRBJ2-1
V gene: TRBV27
CDR3 protein: ASSLLVGVYNEQF

J gene: TRBJ2-1
V gene: TRBV9
CDR3 protein: ASSRGWDGPYNEQF

J gene: TRBJ2-7
V gene: TRBV28
CDR3 protein: ASSLPYEQY

J gene: TRBJ2-5
V gene: TRBV7-3
CDR3 protein: ASSLSPGQGRETQY

J gene: TRBJ2-5
V gene: TRBV7-2
CDR3 protein: ASSSWTRETQY

J gene: TRBJ2-7
V gene: TRBV7-9
CDR3 protein: ASSLAVSTDYEQY

J gene: TRBJ2-3
V gene: TRBV7-3
CDR3 protein: ASSPTGGGTDTQY

J gene: TRBJ1-4
V gene: TRBV28
CDR3 protein: ASSSTVNNEKLF

J gene: TRBJ2-7
V gene: TRBV4-1
CDR3 protein: ASTPKEGRGAHSVDEQY

J gene: TRBJ2-5
V gene: TRBV6-4
CDR3 protein: ARTTKDGTRETQY

J gene: TRBJ1-1
V gene: TRBV28
CDR3 protein: ASRLTGRVAF

J gene: TRBJ1-4
V gene: TRBV6-6
CDR3 protein: ASSYSRGSEKLF

J gene: TRBJ1-2
V gene: TRBV6-2/TRBV6-3
CDR3 protein: ASIPGGVNAYGYT

J gene: TRBJ1-2
V gene: TRBV28
CDR3 protein: ASSLGQHNYGYT

J gene: TRBJ2-7
V gene: TRBV6-5
CDR3 protein: ASLAGAREQY

J gene: TRBJ2-2
V gene: TRBV28
CDR3 protein: ASSPTEGQGQNTGELF

J gene: TRBJ1-5
V gene: TRBV19
CDR3 protein: ASTQGPYQPQH

J gene: TRBJ1-3
V gene: TRBV19
CDR3 protein: ASTTGFPGNTIY

J gene: TRBJ2-7
V gene: TRBV9
CDR3 protein: ASSAFTGLAGDEQY

J gene: TRBJ1-5
V gene: TRBV4-3
CDR3 protein: ASSQEGGQPQH

J gene: TRBJ2-7
V gene: TRBV27
CDR3 protein: ASSLSTGLTYEQY

J gene: TRBJ1-5
V gene: TRBV7-2
CDR3 protein: ASSLGRGGGSNQPQH

J gene: TRBJ2-4
V gene: TRBV2
CDR3 protein: ASSGTGRNIQY

J gene: TRBJ2-7
V gene: TRBV14
CDR3 protein: ASSPTTPGTSGTYEQY

J gene: TRBJ1-2
V gene: TRBV3-1/TRBV3-2
CDR3 protein: ASSQEGRGYNYGYT

J gene: TRBJ2-1
V gene: TRBV7-9
CDR3 protein: ASSLGSVAGIYNEQF

J gene: TRBJ2-1
V gene: TRBV5-1
CDR3 protein: ASSLDPSGIYNEQF